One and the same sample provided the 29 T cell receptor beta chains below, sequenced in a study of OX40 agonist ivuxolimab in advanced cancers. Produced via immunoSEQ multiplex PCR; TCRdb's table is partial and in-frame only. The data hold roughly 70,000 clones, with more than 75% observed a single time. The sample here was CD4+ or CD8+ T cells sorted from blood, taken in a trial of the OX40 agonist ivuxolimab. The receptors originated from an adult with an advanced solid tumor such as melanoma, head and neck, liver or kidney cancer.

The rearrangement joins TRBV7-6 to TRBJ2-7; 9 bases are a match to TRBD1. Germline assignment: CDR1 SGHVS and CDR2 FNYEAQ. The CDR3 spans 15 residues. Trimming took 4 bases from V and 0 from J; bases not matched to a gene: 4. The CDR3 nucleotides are TGTGCCAGCAGCTCCCGGGACAGGGACTCCTACGAGCAGTACTTC. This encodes CASSSRDRDSYEQYF.

CDR3 nucleotide sequence: TGTGCCAGCAGCGTAAATCCAGGGGTTGGTGAGCAGTTCTTC. Its protein is CASSVNPGVGEQFF. The rearrangement uses TRBV9 and TRBJ2-1; TRBD1 might be the D (6 bases). CDR3 length: 14 residues. The germline V gene has CDR1 SGDLS and CDR2 YYNGEE. With 1 base removed from V and 9 bases from J, the gap between germline ends came to 14 bases.

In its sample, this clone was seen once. CDR3 loop: CSVEDEGQGAAFYGYTF. The CDR3 nucleotides read TGCAGCGTTGAAGATGAGGGACAGGGGGCCGCGTTCTATGGCTACACCTTC. This sequence joins TRBV29-1 and TRBJ1-2, with 12 bases that match TRBD1. Germline CDR1 is SQVTM and CDR2 is ANQGSEA. The CDR3 extends over 17 amino acids. The ends lost 0 bases at V and 4 bases at J; junction bases unmatched: 9.

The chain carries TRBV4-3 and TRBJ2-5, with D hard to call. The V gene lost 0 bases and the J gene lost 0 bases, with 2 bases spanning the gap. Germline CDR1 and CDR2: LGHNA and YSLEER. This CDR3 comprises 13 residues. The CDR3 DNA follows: TGCGCCAGCAGCCAAGAGTACCAAGAGACCCAGTACTTC. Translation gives CASSQEYQETQYF.

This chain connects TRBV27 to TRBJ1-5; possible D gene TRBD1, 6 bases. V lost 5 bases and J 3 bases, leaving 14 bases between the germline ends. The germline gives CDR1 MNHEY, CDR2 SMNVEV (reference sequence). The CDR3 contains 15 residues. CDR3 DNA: TGTGCCAGCAGTGGGGGGGCCTTCCCCAATCAGCCCCAGCATTTT. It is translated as CASSGGAFPNQPQHF.

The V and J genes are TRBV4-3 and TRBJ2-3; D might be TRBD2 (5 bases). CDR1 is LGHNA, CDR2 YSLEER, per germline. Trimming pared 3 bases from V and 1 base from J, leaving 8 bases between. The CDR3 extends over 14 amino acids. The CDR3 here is CASSQMRGTDTQYF. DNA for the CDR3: TGCGCCAGCAGCCAGATGCGGGGCACAGATACGCAGTATTTT.

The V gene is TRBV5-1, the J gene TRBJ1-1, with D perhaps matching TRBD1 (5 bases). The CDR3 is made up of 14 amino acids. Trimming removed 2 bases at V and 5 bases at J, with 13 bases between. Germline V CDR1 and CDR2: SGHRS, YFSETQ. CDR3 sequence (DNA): TGCGCCAGCAGCTTTCTGGGGCAAGGGACTGAAGCTTTCTTT. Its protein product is CASSFLGQGTEAFF.

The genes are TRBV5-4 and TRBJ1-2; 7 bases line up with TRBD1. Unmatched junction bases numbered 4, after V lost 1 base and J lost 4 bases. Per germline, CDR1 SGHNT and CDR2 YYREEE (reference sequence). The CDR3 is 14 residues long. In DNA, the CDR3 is TGTGCCAGCAGCTTGCCGGGACAGAGCTATGGCTACACCTTC. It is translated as CASSLPGQSYGYTF.

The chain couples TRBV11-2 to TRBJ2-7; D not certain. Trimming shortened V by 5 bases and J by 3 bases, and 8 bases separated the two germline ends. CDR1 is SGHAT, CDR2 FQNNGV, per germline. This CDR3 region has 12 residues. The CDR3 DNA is TGTGCCAGCAGCGGCACGGGCTACGAGCAGTACTTC. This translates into CASSGTGYEQYF.

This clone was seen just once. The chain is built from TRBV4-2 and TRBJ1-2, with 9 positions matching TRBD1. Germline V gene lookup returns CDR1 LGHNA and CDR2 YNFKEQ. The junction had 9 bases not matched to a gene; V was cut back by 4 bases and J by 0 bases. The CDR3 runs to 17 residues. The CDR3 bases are TGTGCCAGCAGCCGGTTACAGGGGGCCGTAGCTAACTATGGCTACACCTTC. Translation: CASSRLQGAVANYGYTF.

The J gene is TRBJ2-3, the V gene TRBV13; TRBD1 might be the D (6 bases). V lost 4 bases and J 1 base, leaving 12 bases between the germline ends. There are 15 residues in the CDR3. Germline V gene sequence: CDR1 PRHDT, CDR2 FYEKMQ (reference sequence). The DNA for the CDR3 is TGTGCCAGCAGCTCCCAGGGGCCACGCACAGATACGCAGTATTTT. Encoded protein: CASSSQGPRTDTQYF. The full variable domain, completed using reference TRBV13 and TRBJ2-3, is AAGVIQSPRHLIKEKRETATLKCYPIPRHDTVYWYQQGPGQDPQFLISFYEKMQSDKGSIPDRFSAQQFSDYHSELNMSSLELGDSALYFCASSSQGPRTDTQYFGPGTRLTVL.

The CDR3 loop is CASSPLVGNTEAFF. The CDR3 DNA reads as TGTGCCAGCAGCCCCCTAGTGGGTAACACTGAAGCTTTCTTT. The chain has TRBV9 and TRBJ1-1, with D uncertain. Germline V gives CDR1 SGDLS, CDR2 YYNGEE. V lost 4 bases and J 2 bases, leaving 12 bases between the germline ends. The CDR3 spans 14 residues.

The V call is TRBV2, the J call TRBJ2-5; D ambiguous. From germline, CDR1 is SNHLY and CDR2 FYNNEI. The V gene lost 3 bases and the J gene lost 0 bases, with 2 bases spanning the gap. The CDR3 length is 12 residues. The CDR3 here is CASSEHQETQYF. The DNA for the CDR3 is TGTGCCAGCAGTGAGCACCAAGAGACCCAGTACTTC. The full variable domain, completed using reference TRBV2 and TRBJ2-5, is EPEVTQTPSHQVTQMGQEVILRCVPISNHLYFYWYRQILGQKVEFLVSFYNNEISEKSEIFDDQFSVERPDGSNFTLKIRSTKLEDSAMYFCASSEHQETQYFGPGTRLLVL.

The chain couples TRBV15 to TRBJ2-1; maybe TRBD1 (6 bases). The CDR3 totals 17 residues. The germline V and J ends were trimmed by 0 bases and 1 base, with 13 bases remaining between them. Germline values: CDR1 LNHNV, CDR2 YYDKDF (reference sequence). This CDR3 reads CATSRDLGTPSYNEQFF. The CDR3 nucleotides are TGTGCCACCAGCAGAGATTTGGGGACACCTTCCTACAATGAGCAGTTCTTC.

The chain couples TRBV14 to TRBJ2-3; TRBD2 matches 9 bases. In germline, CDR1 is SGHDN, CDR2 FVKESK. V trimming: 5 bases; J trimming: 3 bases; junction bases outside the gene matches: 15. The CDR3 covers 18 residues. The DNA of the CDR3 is TGTGCCAGCAGCAGGGGGTACTATAGCGGGAGAGGAACAGATACGCAGTATTTT. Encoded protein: CASSRGYYSGRGTDTQYF.

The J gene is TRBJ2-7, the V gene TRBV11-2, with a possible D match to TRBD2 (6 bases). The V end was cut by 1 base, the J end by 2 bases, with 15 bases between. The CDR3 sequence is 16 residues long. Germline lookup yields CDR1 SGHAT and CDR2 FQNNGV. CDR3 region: CASSLGLRGLPYEQYF. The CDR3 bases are TGTGCCAGCAGCTTAGGTTTGCGGGGCCTACCCTACGAGCAGTACTTC.

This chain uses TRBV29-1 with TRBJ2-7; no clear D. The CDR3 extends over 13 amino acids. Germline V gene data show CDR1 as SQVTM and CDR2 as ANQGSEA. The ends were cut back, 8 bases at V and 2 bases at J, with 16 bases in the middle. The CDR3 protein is CSFTAQPPYEQYF. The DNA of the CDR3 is TGCAGCTTTACCGCCCAGCCCCCCTACGAGCAGTACTTC.

As DNA, the CDR3 is TGTGCCATCAGTGAAGGGAAAGGGAAGGACGAGCAGTACTTC. Its translation: CAISEGKGKDEQYF. This rearrangement joins TRBV10-3 to TRBJ2-7; no firm D call. The CDR3 length is 14 residues. V was cut by 3 bases and J by 5 bases, with 14 bases left in between. Germline-derived CDR1 and CDR2 are ENHRY and SYGVKD.

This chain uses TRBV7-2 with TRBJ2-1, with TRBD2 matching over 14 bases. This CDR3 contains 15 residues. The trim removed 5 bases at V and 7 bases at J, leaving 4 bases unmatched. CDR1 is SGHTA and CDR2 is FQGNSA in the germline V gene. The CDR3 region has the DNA TGTGCCAGCAGCCCTCGACTAGCGGGGGGGAATGAGCAGTTCTTC. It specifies CASSPRLAGGNEQFF.

For the CDR3, the DNA is TGTGCCAGTAGTATAGAAACCCGGGGGAACACTGAAGCTTTCTTT. Protein: CASSIETRGNTEAFF. The rearrangement joins TRBV19 to TRBJ1-1; D not certain. CDR1 is LNHDA and CDR2 is SQIVND in the germline V gene (reference sequence). V lost 0 bases and J lost 1, with 9 bases in between. The CDR3 length is 15 residues.

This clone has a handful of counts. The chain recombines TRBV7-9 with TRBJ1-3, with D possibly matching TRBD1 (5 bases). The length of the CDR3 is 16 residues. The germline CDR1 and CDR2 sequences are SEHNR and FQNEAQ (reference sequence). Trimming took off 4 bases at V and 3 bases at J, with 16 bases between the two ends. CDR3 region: CASSSERGTLGNTIYF. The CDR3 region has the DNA TGTGCCAGCAGCTCCGAACGGGGGACCCTTGGAAACACCATATATTTT.

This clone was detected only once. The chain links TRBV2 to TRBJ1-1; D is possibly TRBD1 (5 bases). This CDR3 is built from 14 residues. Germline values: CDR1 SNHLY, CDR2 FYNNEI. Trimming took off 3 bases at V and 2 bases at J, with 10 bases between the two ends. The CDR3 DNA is TGTGCCAGCAGTGATGGGGCCCTAAACACTGAAGCTTTCTTT. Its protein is CASSDGALNTEAFF.

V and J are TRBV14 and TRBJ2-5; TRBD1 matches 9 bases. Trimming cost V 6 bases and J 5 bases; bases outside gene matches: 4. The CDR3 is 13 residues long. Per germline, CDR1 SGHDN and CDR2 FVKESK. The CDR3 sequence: CASRRTGDETQYF. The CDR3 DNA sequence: TGTGCCAGCAGACGGACAGGGGACGAGACCCAGTACTTC. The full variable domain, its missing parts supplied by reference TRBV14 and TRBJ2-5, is EAGVTQFPSHSVIEKGQTVTLRCDPISGHDNLYWYRRVMGKEIKFLLHFVKESKQDESGMPNNRFLAERTGGTYSTLKVQPAELEDSGVYFCASRRTGDETQYFGPGTRLLVL.

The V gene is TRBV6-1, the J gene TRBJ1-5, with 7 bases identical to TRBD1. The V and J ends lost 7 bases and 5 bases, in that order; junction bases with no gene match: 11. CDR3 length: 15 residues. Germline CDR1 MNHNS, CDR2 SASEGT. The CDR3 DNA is TGTGCCAGCAAAAGACAGGGAACAAGATATCAGCCCCAGCATTTT. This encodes CASKRQGTRYQPQHF.

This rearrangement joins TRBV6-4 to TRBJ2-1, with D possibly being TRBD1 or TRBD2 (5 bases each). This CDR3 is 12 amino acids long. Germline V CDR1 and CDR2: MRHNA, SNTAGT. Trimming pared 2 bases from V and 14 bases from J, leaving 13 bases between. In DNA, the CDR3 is TGTGCCAGCAGTGACCCCGTGAGGGGTAAGTTCTTC. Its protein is CASSDPVRGKFF.

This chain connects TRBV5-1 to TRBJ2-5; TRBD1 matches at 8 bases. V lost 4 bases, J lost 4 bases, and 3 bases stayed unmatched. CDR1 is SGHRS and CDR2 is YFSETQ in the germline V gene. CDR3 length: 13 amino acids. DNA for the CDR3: TGCGCCAGCAGCCCCACAGGGGGAGAGACCCAGTACTTC. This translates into CASSPTGGETQYF.

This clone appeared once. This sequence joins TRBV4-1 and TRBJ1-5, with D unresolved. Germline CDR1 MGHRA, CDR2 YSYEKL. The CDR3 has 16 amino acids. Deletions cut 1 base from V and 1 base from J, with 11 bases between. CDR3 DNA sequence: TGCGCCAGCAGCCAAGTGCAATCGGGGAGCAATCAGCCCCAGCATTTT. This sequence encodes CASSQVQSGSNQPQHF.

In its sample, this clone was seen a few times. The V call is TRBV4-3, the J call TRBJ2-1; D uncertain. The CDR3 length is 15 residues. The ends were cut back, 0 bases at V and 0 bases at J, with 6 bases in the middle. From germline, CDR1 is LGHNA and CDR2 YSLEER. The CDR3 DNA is TGCGCCAGCAGCCAAGACAGGAGCTCCTACAATGAGCAGTTCTTC. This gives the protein CASSQDRSSYNEQFF.

For the CDR3, the DNA is TGTGCCAGCACCCTAGACGGTGGGGCTAATGAAAAACTGTTTTTT. It specifies CASTLDGGANEKLFF. The gene calls are TRBV2 and TRBJ1-4; D is unclear. Germline assignment: CDR1 SNHLY and CDR2 FYNNEI. The CDR3 sequence is 15 residues long. V lost 7 bases and J lost 3, with 15 bases in between. Supplemented by reference TRBV2 and TRBJ1-4, the full variable domain reads EPEVTQTPSHQVTQMGQEVILRCVPISNHLYFYWYRQILGQKVEFLVSFYNNEISEKSEIFDDQFSVERPDGSNFTLKIRSTKLEDSAMYFCASTLDGGANEKLFFGSGTQLSVL.